This entry lists 9 T cell receptor beta chains sequenced from one sample in a study of graft-versus-host responses after intestinal transplantation. Method: immunoSEQ multiplex PCR; TCRdb's copy keeps in-frame clones and lacks some. The data hold 35,000 to 45,000 clones, with around 95% observed a single time. Sequencing was performed on PBMCs, taken 16 days after intestinal transplant. The source is a human patient who received an intestinal transplant, so some T cells may come from the graft donor.

The chain couples TRBV28 to TRBJ1-1; D is perhaps TRBD1 (6 bases). Germline CDR1 MDHEN, CDR2 SYDVKM. CDR3 length: 15 amino acids. With 6 bases removed from V and 6 bases from J, the gap between germline ends came to 20 bases. The CDR3: CASSLHTTGKAEAFF. The CDR3 nucleotides read TGTGCCAGCAGCCTTCATACGACAGGAAAGGCTGAAGCTTTCTTT.

The V gene is TRBV27, the J gene TRBJ2-1, with 9 bases that match TRBD1. CDR3 length equals 14 residues. CDR1 and CDR2 from the germline V gene are MNHEY and SMNVEV (reference sequence). V shed 4 bases and J 4 bases; nucleotides not matched to a gene: 2. In nucleotides, the CDR3 is TGTGCCAGCAGTTCGGACAGGGGATACAATGAGCAGTTCTTC. This encodes CASSSDRGYNEQFF.

The CDR3 sequence: CASSPGTGSYEQYF. DNA for the CDR3: TGTGCCAGCAGCCCCGGAACAGGATCCTACGAGCAGTACTTC. The rearrangement uses TRBV11-2 and TRBJ2-7; a weak D match, TRBD1 (5 bases). Trimming pared 5 bases from V and 1 base from J, leaving 12 bases between. This CDR3 region has 14 residues. Germline CDR1 SGHAT, CDR2 FQNNGV. Drawing the rest from reference TRBV11-2 and TRBJ2-7, the complete variable domain is EAGVAQSPRYKIIEKRQSVAFWCNPISGHATLYWYQQILGQGPKLLIQFQNNGVVDDSQLPKDRFSAERLKGVDSTLKIQPAKLEDSAVYLCASSPGTGSYEQYFGPGTRLTVT.

This clone was detected once. This rearrangement joins TRBV27 to TRBJ1-1, with TRBD1 matching 8 bases. CDR3 length: 16 residues. V gave up 2 bases and J gave up 5 bases; unmatched junction bases: 10. CDR1 MNHEY and CDR2 SMNVEV come from the germline V gene (reference sequence). The chain's CDR3 is CASSLAFGTGATEAFF. CDR3 DNA sequence: TGTGCCAGCAGTTTAGCCTTTGGGACAGGAGCTACTGAAGCTTTCTTT.

The chain has TRBV9 and TRBJ2-5; a possible D gene is TRBD1 (5 bases). Between the trimmed V and J ends, which lost 3 bases and 0 bases, there was a span of 9 bases. Germline V CDR1 and CDR2: SGDLS, YYNGEE. The CDR3 covers 14 residues. CDR3 DNA sequence: TGTGCCAGCAGCGCGGACAACTACCAAGAGACCCAGTACTTC. Translating gives CASSADNYQETQYF.

CDR3 region: CASSTPVRATYNEQFF. CDR3 nucleotide sequence: TGTGCCAGCAGCACTCCGGTGAGGGCGACCTACAATGAGCAGTTCTTC. V and J are TRBV5-5 and TRBJ2-1, with D possibly being TRBD2 (5 bases). The CDR3 loop spans 16 amino acids. V was trimmed by 4 bases and J by 2 bases, leaving 16 bases between them. The V gene's germline CDR1 is SGHKS and CDR2 YYEKEE (reference sequence). The complete variable domain, with remaining parts taken from reference TRBV5-5 and TRBJ2-1, reads DAGVTQSPTHLIKTRGQQVTLRCSPISGHKSVSWYQQVLGQGPQFIFQYYEKEERGRGNFPDRFSARQFPNYSSELNVNALLLGDSALYLCASSTPVRATYNEQFFGPGTRLTVL.

This clone was picked up a small number of times. V usage is TRBV28 and J usage is TRBJ2-7; D uncertain. CDR3 size: 16 residues. Germline lookup yields CDR1 MDHEN and CDR2 SYDVKM. V lost 5 bases to trimming and J lost 0 bases, with 17 bases between them. The CDR3 here is CASSMLTFLSSYEQYF. Here the CDR3 DNA reads TGTGCCAGCAGTATGCTAACTTTCCTGAGCTCCTACGAGCAGTACTTC.

CDR3 sequence reads: CSVDGGTEAFF. Here the CDR3 DNA reads TGCAGCGTTGATGGGGGGACTGAAGCTTTCTTT. The chain links TRBV29-1 to TRBJ1-1; D is possibly TRBD1 (5 bases). V was shortened by 3 bases and J by 5 bases, with 7 bases between the two germline ends. This CDR3 spans 11 amino acids. The germline V gene encodes CDR1 SQVTM and CDR2 ANQGSEA. Complete variable domain (other parts from reference TRBV29-1 and TRBJ1-1): SAVISQKPSRDICQRGTSLTIQCQVDSQVTMMFWYRQQPGQSLTLIATANQGSEATYESGFVIDKFPISRPNLTFSTLTVSNMSPEDSSIYLCSVDGGTEAFFGQGTRLTVV.

The CDR3 sequence: CASSLLDRNTEAFF. The CDR3 nucleotides are TGTGCCAGCAGCTTGCTGGACAGGAACACTGAAGCTTTCTTT. This chain uses TRBV5-5 with TRBJ1-1; weak D call: TRBD1 (6 bases). V was clipped by 1 base and J by 1 base, with 8 bases between them. CDR3 length: 14 amino acids. Germline V gene sequence: CDR1 SGHKS, CDR2 YYEKEE (reference sequence).